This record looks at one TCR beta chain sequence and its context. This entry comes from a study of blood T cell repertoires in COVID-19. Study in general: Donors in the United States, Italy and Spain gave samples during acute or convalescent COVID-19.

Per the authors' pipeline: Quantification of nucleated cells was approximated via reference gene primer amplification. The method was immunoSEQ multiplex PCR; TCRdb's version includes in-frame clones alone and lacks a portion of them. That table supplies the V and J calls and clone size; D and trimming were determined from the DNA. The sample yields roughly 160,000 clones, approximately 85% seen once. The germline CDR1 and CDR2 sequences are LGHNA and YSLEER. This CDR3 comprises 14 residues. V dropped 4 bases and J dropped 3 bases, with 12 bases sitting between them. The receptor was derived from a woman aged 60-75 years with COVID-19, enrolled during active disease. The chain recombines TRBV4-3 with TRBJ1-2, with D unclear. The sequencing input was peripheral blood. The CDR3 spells CASSPGNLDYGYTF. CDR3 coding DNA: TGCGCCAGCAGCCCAGGCAATCTGGACTATGGCTACACCTTC.